Reported below is one TCR beta chain. Its antigen remains unidentified. These data originate in a study of cytomegalovirus exposure and HLA in healthy donors. General observations from the study: Earlier results showed most TCR beta V segments being productive about 87% or about 30% of the time. For most subjects, TCR beta sequences were reported to predict HLA-A and HLA-B alleles with accuracy.

The PCR had 60 Vbeta and 13 Jbeta primers. Some clones are missing from TCRdb's copy, which holds only in-frame ones; the method was immunoSEQ multiplex PCR. Recorded for this sample: roughly 120,000 clones. Germline loops: CDR1 MNHNS, CDR2 SASEGT. The CDR3 length is 17 residues. V is TRBV6-1 and J is TRBJ2-5; D may be TRBD2 (6 bases). The DNA end is a closer match to TRBJ2-7, so the J assignment may be wrong. The receptor was derived from a man aged 35-49 years in good health and CMV-seronegative. Sequenced material: PBMCs. CDR3 nucleotide sequence: TGTGCCAGCAGTGCTCCCTGGGAGGAAAGGAGCTCCTACGAGCAGTACTTC. Translated: CASSAPWEERSSYEQYF.